The source of this TCR beta chain is a study of ipilimumab plus nivolumab after autologous stem cell transplantation. This clone showed up just a few times. Sequencing used immunoSEQ multiplex PCR; TCRdb keeps in-frame clones, though not all of them. The table has 15,000 to 20,000 clones, approximately 78% seen once. Per the germline V gene, CDR1 is SNHLY and CDR2 is FYNNEI. This CDR3 region has 14 residues. The V end lost 8 bases, the J end lost 4 bases, and 14 bases lay between the germline ends. This sample comprised PBMCs, obtained in a trial of ipilimumab plus nivolumab as post-transplant consolidation. The V call is TRBV2, the J call TRBJ2-2, with a possible D match to TRBD1 (5 bases). The clonotype originates from a male donor with diffuse large B-cell lymphoma. The CDR3 region is CASLGLLFTGELFF. Here the CDR3 DNA reads TGTGCCAGCCTGGGGCTTCTTTTCACCGGGGAGCTGTTTTTT. Full variable domain (missing parts from reference TRBV2 and TRBJ2-2): EPEVTQTPSHQVTQMGQEVILRCVPISNHLYFYWYRQILGQKVEFLVSFYNNEISEKSEIFDDQFSVERPDGSNFTLKIRSTKLEDSAMYFCASLGLLFTGELFFGEGSRLTVL.